The 10 T cell receptor beta chains below all came from one sample that was sequenced in a study of blood T cells in healthy people across ages (dated by TCRdb to the mid-2010s). The library was obtained by 5' RACE. TCRdb records Illumina HiSeq 2500 as the sequencer. A second PCR of 7 to 11 cycles was performed with a sample-barcoded 5' primer and a J-beta primer mix. TCRdb reprocessed the public reads (quality trimming at Q25 with fastp, clone calling with MiXCR) and kept in-frame beta chains. Merged by CDR3 protein, the rows form single entries marked with the most common genes and DNA. The sample table records nearly 800,000 distinct CDR3 sequences; around three fifths of these occur just once. The biggest ten clones account for under 30% of the sample. The sample comprised blood. The receptor set was obtained from a man between 35 and 55 years old in good health.

This chain uses TRBV20-1 with TRBJ2-3; 7 bases match TRBD2. The V gene end was trimmed by 0 bases and the J gene end by 3 bases; junction bases not matched to a gene: 6. This CDR3 is built from 15 residues. Germline CDR1 and CDR2: DFQATT and SNEGSKA (reference sequence). The CDR3 region is CSARDKRDVTDTQYF. The CDR3, as DNA: TGCAGTGCTAGAGATAAGCGGGACGTTACAGATACGCAGTATTTT.

V and J are TRBV6-1 and TRBJ2-3; D is uncertain. There are 13 residues in the CDR3. Germline V lookup: CDR1 MNHNS, CDR2 SASEGT. V was shortened by 4 bases and J by 5 bases, with 10 bases between the two germline ends. The DNA for the CDR3 is TGTGCCAGCAGTGCCAAGAAAAAAGATACGCAGTATTTT. The encoded protein is CASSAKKKDTQYF.

In its sample, this clonotype was seen a few times. V gene TRBV10-3 combines with J gene TRBJ2-6; D is unresolved. The CDR3 length is 15 residues. The ends were cut back, 0 bases at V and 2 bases at J, with 5 bases in the middle. CDR1 and CDR2 (germline): ENHRY, SYGVKD. CDR3 protein: CAISESHTGANVLTF. The CDR3 DNA reads TGTGCCATCAGTGAGTCACATACTGGGGCCAACGTCCTGACTTTC.

The chain combines TRBV29-1 with TRBJ2-4; 8 bases are a match to TRBD1. Germline V lookup: CDR1 SQVTM, CDR2 ANQGSEA. The CDR3 runs 12 residues. V lost 6 bases to trimming and J lost 5 bases; unmatched junction nucleotides: 3. In DNA form, the CDR3 reads TGCAGCGTGCGGACAGGGCAAAACATTCAGTACTTC. This translates into CSVRTGQNIQYF.

The genes are TRBV5-1 and TRBJ1-5; D is ambiguous. The V end lost 5 bases, the J end lost 5 bases, and 11 bases lay between the germline ends. From germline, CDR1 is SGHRS and CDR2 YFSETQ. CDR3 length: 13 residues. The chain's CDR3 is CASREQLDQPQHF. CDR3 nucleotide sequence: TGCGCCAGCAGAGAGCAACTCGATCAGCCCCAGCATTTT.

This clonotype has a handful of counts. The rearrangement uses TRBV6-1 and TRBJ2-1; 7 nucleotides align to TRBD2. The V segment lost 8 bases and the J segment 5 bases; nucleotides outside the gene matches: 3. CDR1 is MNHNS, CDR2 SASEGT, per germline. The CDR3 consists of 12 residues. CDR3 region: CASSRGDNEQFF. The CDR3 region has the DNA TGTGCCAGCTCACGGGGGGACAATGAGCAGTTCTTC.

The V and J genes are TRBV6-1 and TRBJ2-3, with 9 bases fitting TRBD2. Trimming removed 2 bases from V and 2 bases from J; junction bases left unmatched: 2. This CDR3 is built from 15 residues. Looked up from germline, CDR1 is MNHNS and CDR2 is SASEGT. DNA of the CDR3: TGTGCCAGCAGTGAACTAGCGGGGTTCACAGATACGCAGTATTTT. This gives the protein CASSELAGFTDTQYF.

J is TRBJ2-1 and V is TRBV24-1; D gene ambiguous. The CDR3 runs to 12 residues. Trimming took off 3 bases at V and 13 bases at J, with 12 bases between the two ends. From germline, CDR1 is KGHDR and CDR2 SFDVKD. The CDR3 DNA reads as TGTGCCACCAGTGATCCAATAAACATCCAGTTCTTC. Translation: CATSDPINIQFF.

The rearrangement uses TRBV12-3 or TRBV12-4 and TRBJ2-3, with 8 bases identical to TRBD1. The CDR3 loop spans 14 amino acids. The V and J ends lost 7 bases and 3 bases, in that order; junction bases with no gene match: 6. CDR3 in DNA: TGTGCCAGCACCCGGACAGGGCCGACAGATACGCAGTATTTT. It specifies CASTRTGPTDTQYF.

This clonotype was found many times. This chain links TRBV7-2 with TRBJ2-2; the match to TRBD2 covers 8 bases. Losses at the gene ends were 10 bases for V and 6 bases for J; bases not matched to a gene: 7. CDR3 length: 13 residues. Germline V gene lookup returns CDR1 SGHTA and CDR2 FQGNSA. The CDR3 nucleotides read TGTGCCACCCGGGGGGGGGTATCCGGGGAGCTGTTTTTT. Translation: CATRGGVSGELFF.